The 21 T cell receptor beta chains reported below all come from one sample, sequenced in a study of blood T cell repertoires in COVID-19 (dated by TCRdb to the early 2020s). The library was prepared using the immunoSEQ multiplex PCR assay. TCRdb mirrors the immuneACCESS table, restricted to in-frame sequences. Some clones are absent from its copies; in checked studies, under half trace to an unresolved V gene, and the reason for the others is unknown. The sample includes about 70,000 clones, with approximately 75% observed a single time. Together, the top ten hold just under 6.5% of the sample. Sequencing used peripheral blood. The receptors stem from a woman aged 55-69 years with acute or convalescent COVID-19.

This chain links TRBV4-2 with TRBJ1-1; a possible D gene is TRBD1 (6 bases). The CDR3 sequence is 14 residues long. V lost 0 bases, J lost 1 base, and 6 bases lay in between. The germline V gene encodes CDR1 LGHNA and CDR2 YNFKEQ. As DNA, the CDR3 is TGTGCCAGCAGCCAAGAACAGGGGAACACTGAAGCTTTCTTT. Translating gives CASSQEQGNTEAFF.

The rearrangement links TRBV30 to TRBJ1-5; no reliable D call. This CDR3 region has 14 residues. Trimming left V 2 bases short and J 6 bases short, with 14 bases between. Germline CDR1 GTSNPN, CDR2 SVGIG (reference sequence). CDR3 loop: CAWSLRTLSQPQHF. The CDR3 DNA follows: TGTGCCTGGAGTCTAAGGACTCTCAGTCAGCCCCAGCATTTT.

This CDR3 is CASSVSPGLGVETQYF. The CDR3 coding sequence is TGTGCCAGCAGTGTTTCTCCGGGACTAGGGGTGGAGACCCAGTACTTC. The rearrangement joins TRBV6-1 to TRBJ2-5; 8 bases align to TRBD2. Germline CDR1 and CDR2: MNHNS and SASEGT. With 4 bases clipped from V and 5 bases from J, the junction kept 12 bases outside the gene matches. This CDR3 spans 16 amino acids.

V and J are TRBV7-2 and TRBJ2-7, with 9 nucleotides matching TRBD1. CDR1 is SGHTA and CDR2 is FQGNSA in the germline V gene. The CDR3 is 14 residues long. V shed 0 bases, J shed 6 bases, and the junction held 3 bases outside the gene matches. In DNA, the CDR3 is TGTGCCAGCAGCTTAGCGCACAGGGGGCTCGAGCAGTACTTC. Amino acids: CASSLAHRGLEQYF.

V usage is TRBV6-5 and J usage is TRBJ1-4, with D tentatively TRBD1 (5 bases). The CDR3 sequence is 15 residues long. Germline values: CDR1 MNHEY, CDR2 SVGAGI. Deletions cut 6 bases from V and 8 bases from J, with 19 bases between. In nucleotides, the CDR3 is TGTGCCAGCAGACCGGGACTTCCAGGCGGGGAAAAACTGTTTTTT. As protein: CASRPGLPGGEKLFF.

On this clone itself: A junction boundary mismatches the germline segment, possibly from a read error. The CDR3 DNA is TGCCAGGCCGCGGGACAGTCCTACGAGCAGTACTTC. Protein sequence: CQAAGQSYEQYF. The chain combines TRBV6-4 with TRBJ2-7; tentatively, D is TRBD1 (7 bases). Germline CDR1 MRHNA, CDR2 SNTAGT. The CDR3 is 12 residues long.

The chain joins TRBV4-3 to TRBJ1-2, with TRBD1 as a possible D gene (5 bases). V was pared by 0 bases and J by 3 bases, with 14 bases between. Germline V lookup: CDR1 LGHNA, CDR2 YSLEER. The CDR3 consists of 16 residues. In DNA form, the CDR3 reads TGCGCCAGCAGCCAAGATGGGAGGGGTTGGGACTATGGCTACACCTTC. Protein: CASSQDGRGWDYGYTF.

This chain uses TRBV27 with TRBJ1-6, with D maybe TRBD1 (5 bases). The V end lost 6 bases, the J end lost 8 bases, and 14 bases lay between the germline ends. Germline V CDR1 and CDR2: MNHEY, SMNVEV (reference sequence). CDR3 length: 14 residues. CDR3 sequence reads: CASSFGGTYSPLHF. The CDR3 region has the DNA TGTGCCAGCAGCTTCGGGGGGACTTATTCACCCCTCCACTTT.

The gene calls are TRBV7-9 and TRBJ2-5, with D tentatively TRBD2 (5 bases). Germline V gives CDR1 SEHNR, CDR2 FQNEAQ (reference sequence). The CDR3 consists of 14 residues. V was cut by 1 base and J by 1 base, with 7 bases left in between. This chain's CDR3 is CASSLVASQETQYF. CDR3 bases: TGTGCCAGCAGCTTAGTAGCGTCCCAAGAGACCCAGTACTTC.

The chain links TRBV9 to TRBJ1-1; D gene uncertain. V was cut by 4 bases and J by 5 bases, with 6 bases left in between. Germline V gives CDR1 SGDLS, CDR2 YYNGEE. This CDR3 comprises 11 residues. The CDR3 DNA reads TGTGCCAGCAGCTCCAGTACTGAAGCTTTCTTT. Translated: CASSSSTEAFF.

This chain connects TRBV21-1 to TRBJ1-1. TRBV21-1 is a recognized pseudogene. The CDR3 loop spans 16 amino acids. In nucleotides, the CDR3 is TGTGCCAGCCTCCTAAGAGGGGTAGCGGAGGACACTGAAGCTTTCTTT. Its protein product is CASLLRGVAEDTEAFF.

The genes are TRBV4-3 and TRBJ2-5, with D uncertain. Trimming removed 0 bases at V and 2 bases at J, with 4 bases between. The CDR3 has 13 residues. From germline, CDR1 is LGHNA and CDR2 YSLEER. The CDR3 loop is CASSQDRQETQYF. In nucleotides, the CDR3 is TGCGCCAGCAGCCAAGACAGACAAGAGACCCAGTACTTC.

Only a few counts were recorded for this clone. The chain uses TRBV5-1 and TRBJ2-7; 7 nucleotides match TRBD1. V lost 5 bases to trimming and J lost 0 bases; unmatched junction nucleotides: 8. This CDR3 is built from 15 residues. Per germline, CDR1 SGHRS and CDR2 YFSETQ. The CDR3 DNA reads TGCGCCAGCAGGCGAACCGGGACAGCCTCCTACGAGCAGTACTTC. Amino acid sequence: CASRRTGTASYEQYF.

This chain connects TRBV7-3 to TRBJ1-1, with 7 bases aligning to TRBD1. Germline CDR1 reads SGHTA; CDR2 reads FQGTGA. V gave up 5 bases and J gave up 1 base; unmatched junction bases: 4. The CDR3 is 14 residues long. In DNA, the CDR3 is TGTGCCAGCAGCCCGCGACAGGGGAACACTGAAGCTTTCTTT. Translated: CASSPRQGNTEAFF. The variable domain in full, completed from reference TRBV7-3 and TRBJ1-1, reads GAGVSQTPSNKVTEKGKYVELRCDPISGHTALYWYRQSLGQGPEFLIYFQGTGAADDSGLPNDRFFAVRPEGSVSTLKIQRTERGDSAVYLCASSPRQGNTEAFFGQGTRLTVV.

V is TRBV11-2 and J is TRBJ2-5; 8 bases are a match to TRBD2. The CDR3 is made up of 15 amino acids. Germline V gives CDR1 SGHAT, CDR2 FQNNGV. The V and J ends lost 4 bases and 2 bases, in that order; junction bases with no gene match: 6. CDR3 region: CASSSLAETQETQYF. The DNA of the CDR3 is TGTGCCAGCAGCTCACTAGCGGAAACTCAAGAGACCCAGTACTTC.

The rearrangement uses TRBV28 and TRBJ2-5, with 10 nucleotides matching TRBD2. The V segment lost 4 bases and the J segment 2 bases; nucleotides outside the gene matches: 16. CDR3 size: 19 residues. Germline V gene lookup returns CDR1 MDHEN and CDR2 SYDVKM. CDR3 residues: CASSSLTSGPSSWQETQYF. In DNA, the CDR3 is TGTGCCAGCAGTTCGCTGACTAGCGGGCCATCCTCGTGGCAAGAGACCCAGTACTTC.

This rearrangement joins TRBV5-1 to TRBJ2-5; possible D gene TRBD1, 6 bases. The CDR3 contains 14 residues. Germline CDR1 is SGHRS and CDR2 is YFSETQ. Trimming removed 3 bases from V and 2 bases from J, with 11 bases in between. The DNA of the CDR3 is TGCGCCAGCAGCTACGCAAGGGGGCAAGAGACCCAGTACTTC. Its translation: CASSYARGQETQYF.

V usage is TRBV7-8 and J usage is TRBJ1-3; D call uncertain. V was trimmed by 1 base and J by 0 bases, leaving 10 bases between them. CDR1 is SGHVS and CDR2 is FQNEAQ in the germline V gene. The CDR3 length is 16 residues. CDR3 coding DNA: TGTGCCAGCAGCTTAGGCAGGCCCAGCTCTGGAAACACCATATATTTT. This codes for CASSLGRPSSGNTIYF.

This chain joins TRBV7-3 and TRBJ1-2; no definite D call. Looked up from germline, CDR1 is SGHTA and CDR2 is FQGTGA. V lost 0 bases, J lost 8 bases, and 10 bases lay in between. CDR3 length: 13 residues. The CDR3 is CASSLTVEGGYTF. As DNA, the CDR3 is TGTGCCAGCAGCTTAACGGTGGAGGGCGGCTACACCTTC.

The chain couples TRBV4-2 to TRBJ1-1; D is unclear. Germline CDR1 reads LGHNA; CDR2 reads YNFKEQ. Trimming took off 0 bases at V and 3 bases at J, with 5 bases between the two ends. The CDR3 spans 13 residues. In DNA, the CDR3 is TGTGCCAGCAGCCAAGATCGGGACACTGAAGCTTTCTTT. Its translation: CASSQDRDTEAFF.

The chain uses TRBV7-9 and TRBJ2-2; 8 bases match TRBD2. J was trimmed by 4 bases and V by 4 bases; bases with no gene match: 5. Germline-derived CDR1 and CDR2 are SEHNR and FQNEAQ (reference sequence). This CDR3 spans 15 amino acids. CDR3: CASSSLADPTGELFF. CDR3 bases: TGTGCCAGCAGCTCACTAGCGGACCCCACCGGGGAGCTGTTTTTT.